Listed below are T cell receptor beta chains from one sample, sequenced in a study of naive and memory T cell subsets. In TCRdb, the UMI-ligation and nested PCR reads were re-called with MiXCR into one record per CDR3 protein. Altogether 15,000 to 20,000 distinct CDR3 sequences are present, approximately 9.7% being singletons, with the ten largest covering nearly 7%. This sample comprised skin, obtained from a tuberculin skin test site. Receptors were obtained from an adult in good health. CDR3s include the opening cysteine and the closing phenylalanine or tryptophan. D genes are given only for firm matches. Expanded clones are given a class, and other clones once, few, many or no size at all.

CDR3 protein: CASSTRSYNEQYF; CDR3 DNA: TGTGCCAGCAGCACCAGGAGTTACAACGAGCAGTACTTC; V gene: TRBV7-2; D gene: NA; J gene: TRBJ2-7; clone size: many
CDR3 protein: CSARTANTGELFF; CDR3 DNA: TGCAGTGCCCGGACTGCGAACACCGGGGAGCTGTTTTTT; V gene: TRBV20-1; D gene: NA; J gene: TRBJ2-2; clone size: many
CDR3 protein: CASSLESYNEQFF; CDR3 DNA: TGTGCCAGCAGCCTAGAATCGTACAATGAGCAGTTCTTC; V gene: TRBV12-3/TRBV12-4; D gene: NA; J gene: TRBJ2-1; clone size: medium-sized
CDR3 protein: CASSEVQGASEKLFF; CDR3 DNA: TGTGCCAGCAGTGAAGTACAGGGGGCGAGTGAAAAACTGTTTTTT; V gene: TRBV2; D gene: TRBD1; J gene: TRBJ1-4; clone size: few
CDR3 protein: CATRGGVRQPQHF; CDR3 DNA: TGTGCCACAAGAGGGGGGGTTCGGCAGCCCCAGCATTTT; V gene: TRBV19; D gene: NA; J gene: TRBJ1-5; clone size: many
CDR3 protein: CASSLRGRVVTDTQYF; CDR3 DNA: TGTGCCAGCAGCTTACGAGGGAGGGTTGTCACAGATACGCAGTATTTT; V gene: TRBV5-5; D gene: TRBD2; J gene: TRBJ2-3; clone size: many
CDR3 protein: CASSETGGYEQYF; CDR3 DNA: TGCGCCAGCAGTGAGACAGGGGGCTACGAGCAGTACTTC; V gene: TRBV10-1; D gene: TRBD1; J gene: TRBJ2-7; clone size: few
CDR3 protein: CASSQLEGGNADTQYF; CDR3 DNA: TGCGCCAGCAGCCAACTGGAGGGGGGCAACGCAGATACGCAGTATTTT; V gene: TRBV4-3; D gene: NA; J gene: TRBJ2-3; clone size: many
CDR3 protein: CSAYTPYEQYF; CDR3 DNA: TGCAGTGCCTACACCCCCTACGAGCAGTACTTC; V gene: TRBV20-1; D gene: NA; J gene: TRBJ2-7; clone size: many
CDR3 protein: CSVSTGGNYEQYF; CDR3 DNA: TGCAGCGTTTCAACAGGGGGCAACTACGAGCAGTACTTC; V gene: TRBV29-1; D gene: TRBD1; J gene: TRBJ2-7; clone size: medium-sized
CDR3 protein: CASSPQAGEQYF; CDR3 DNA: TGTGCCAGCAGTCCGCAGGCGGGAGAGCAGTACTTC; V gene: TRBV27; D gene: NA; J gene: TRBJ2-7; clone size: medium-sized
CDR3 protein: CASSSGLSGANVLTF; CDR3 DNA: TGTGCCAGCAGTTCAGGACTCTCTGGGGCCAACGTCCTGACTTTC; V gene: TRBV6-5; D gene: NA; J gene: TRBJ2-6; clone size: many
CDR3 protein: CASSDSTYEQYF; CDR3 DNA: TGTGCCAGCAGTGACTCCACCTACGAGCAGTACTTC; V gene: TRBV6-4; D gene: NA; J gene: TRBJ2-7; clone size: few
CDR3 protein: CASSLPSGHPGYNEQFF; CDR3 DNA: TGTGCCAGCAGTTTACCTAGCGGTCACCCTGGGTACAATGAGCAGTTCTTC; V gene: TRBV12-3/TRBV12-4; D gene: TRBD2; J gene: TRBJ2-1; clone size: medium-sized
CDR3 protein: CASRMTLNTGELFF; CDR3 DNA: TGTGCCAGCAGGATGACACTGAACACCGGGGAGCTGTTTTTT; V gene: TRBV27; D gene: NA; J gene: TRBJ2-2; clone size: few
CDR3 protein: CASSPGQRRDYEQYF; CDR3 DNA: TGTGCCAGCAGCCCCGGACAGAGAAGAGACTACGAGCAGTACTTC; V gene: TRBV9; D gene: NA; J gene: TRBJ2-7; clone size: NA
CDR3 protein: CSAAGQGALRNQPQHF; CDR3 DNA: TGCAGTGCCGCGGGACAGGGGGCGCTTAGGAATCAGCCCCAGCATTTT; V gene: TRBV20-1; D gene: TRBD1; J gene: TRBJ1-5; clone size: medium-sized
CDR3 protein: CAITGSGDYNEQFF; CDR3 DNA: TGTGCCATCACTGGTAGCGGCGACTACAATGAGCAGTTCTTC; V gene: TRBV10-3; D gene: NA; J gene: TRBJ2-1; clone size: NA
CDR3 protein: CASSPNSPLHF; CDR3 DNA: TGTGCCAGCTCACCTAATTCACCCCTCCACTTT; V gene: TRBV18; D gene: NA; J gene: TRBJ1-6; clone size: NA
CDR3 protein: CSASTSGKWRETQYF; CDR3 DNA: TGCAGTGCTAGCACTAGCGGGAAATGGCGAGAGACCCAGTACTTC; V gene: TRBV20-1; D gene: TRBD2; J gene: TRBJ2-5; clone size: many
CDR3 protein: CSVELGLVTSGANVLTF; CDR3 DNA: TGCAGCGTTGAATTGGGACTCGTAACTTCTGGGGCCAACGTCCTGACTTTC; V gene: TRBV29-1; D gene: NA; J gene: TRBJ2-6; clone size: many
CDR3 protein: CASSAPNTQYF; CDR3 DNA: TGTGCCAGCAGTGCCCCAAATACGCAGTATTTT; V gene: TRBV7-2; D gene: NA; J gene: TRBJ2-3; clone size: NA
CDR3 protein: CASSLGLEIGTDTQYF; CDR3 DNA: TGCGCCAGCAGCTTGGGACTAGAGATTGGCACAGATACGCAGTATTTT; V gene: TRBV5-1; D gene: NA; J gene: TRBJ2-3; clone size: NA
CDR3 protein: CSAPRGTEESQPQHF; CDR3 DNA: TGCAGTGCTCCGCGGGGGACAGAGGAGAGTCAGCCCCAGCATTTT; V gene: TRBV20-1; D gene: TRBD1; J gene: TRBJ1-5; clone size: NA
CDR3 protein: CASRGSGANVLTF; CDR3 DNA: TGTGCCAGCAGGGGCTCTGGGGCCAACGTCCTGACTTTC; V gene: TRBV2; D gene: NA; J gene: TRBJ2-6; clone size: medium-sized
CDR3 protein: CASSYHKSSYNSPLHF; CDR3 DNA: TGTGCCAGCAGTTACCACAAGAGCTCCTATAATTCACCCCTCCACTTT; V gene: TRBV6-5; D gene: NA; J gene: TRBJ1-6; clone size: many
CDR3 protein: CASTSSGQAVEQFF; CDR3 DNA: TGTGCCAGCACATCTAGCGGACAGGCGGTTGAGCAGTTCTTC; V gene: TRBV11-2; D gene: NA; J gene: TRBJ2-1; clone size: many
CDR3 protein: CAYTITGDNYGYTF; CDR3 DNA: TGTGCCTATACTATAACTGGGGATAACTATGGCTACACCTTC; V gene: TRBV2; D gene: NA; J gene: TRBJ1-2; clone size: few
CDR3 protein: CASSGTSGGADTQYF; CDR3 DNA: TGTGCCAGCAGTGGGACTAGCGGGGGGGCAGATACGCAGTATTTT; V gene: TRBV6-1; D gene: TRBD2; J gene: TRBJ2-3; clone size: many
CDR3 protein: CASSFEPGGNTIYF; CDR3 DNA: TGTGCCAGCAGCTTCGAGCCCGGAGGAAACACCATATATTTT; V gene: TRBV13; D gene: NA; J gene: TRBJ1-3; clone size: many
CDR3 protein: CASSSGRNRYNEQFF; CDR3 DNA: TGTGCCAGCAGTTCAGGAAGGAACCGATACAATGAGCAGTTCTTC; V gene: TRBV12-3/TRBV12-4; D gene: NA; J gene: TRBJ2-1; clone size: NA
CDR3 protein: CASRRQGSNQPQHF; CDR3 DNA: TGTGCCAGCAGGAGACAGGGTAGCAATCAGCCCCAGCATTTT; V gene: TRBV6-5; D gene: TRBD1; J gene: TRBJ1-5; clone size: many
CDR3 protein: CSAKPWAQYF; CDR3 DNA: TGCAGTGCTAAGCCTTGGGCCCAGTACTTC; V gene: TRBV20-1; D gene: NA; J gene: TRBJ2-5; clone size: medium-sized
CDR3 protein: CASSFRRLQPQHF; CDR3 DNA: TGTGCCAGCAGTTTCCGGAGATTACAGCCCCAGCATTTT; V gene: TRBV28; D gene: NA; J gene: TRBJ1-5; clone size: NA
CDR3 protein: CASSQGLSPLHF; CDR3 DNA: TGCGCCAGCAGCCAGGGGCTCTCGCCCCTCCACTTT; V gene: TRBV4-1; D gene: NA; J gene: TRBJ1-6; clone size: NA
CDR3 protein: CSVTRDRGTTEAFF; CDR3 DNA: TGCAGCGTTACCCGGGACAGGGGGACAACTGAAGCTTTCTTT; V gene: TRBV29-1; D gene: TRBD1; J gene: TRBJ1-1; clone size: many
CDR3 protein: CASSQDARGNIQYF; CDR3 DNA: TGCGCCAGCAGCCAAGATGCCAGGGGAAACATTCAGTACTTC; V gene: TRBV4-3; D gene: NA; J gene: TRBJ2-4; clone size: NA
CDR3 protein: CASRGIGDRFLSNTGELFF; CDR3 DNA: TGTGCCAGCAGGGGGATTGGGGACAGGTTTTTATCGAACACCGGGGAGCTGTTTTTT; V gene: TRBV27; D gene: TRBD1; J gene: TRBJ2-2; clone size: NA
CDR3 protein: CASSRISGQFF; CDR3 DNA: TGTGCCAGCAGTAGGATTTCCGGGCAGTTCTTC; V gene: TRBV11-2; D gene: NA; J gene: TRBJ2-1; clone size: many
CDR3 protein: CSARVGLAGKGEQFF; CDR3 DNA: TGCAGTGCTAGAGTCGGCCTAGCGGGGAAGGGTGAGCAGTTCTTC; V gene: TRBV20-1; D gene: TRBD2; J gene: TRBJ2-1; clone size: many
CDR3 protein: CASSEWVYEQYF; CDR3 DNA: TGTGCCAGCAGTGAATGGGTTTACGAGCAGTACTTC; V gene: TRBV2; D gene: NA; J gene: TRBJ2-7; clone size: NA
CDR3 protein: CASSFVQAANYGDTF; CDR3 DNA: TGTGCCAGCAGCTTTGTTCAGGCGGCTAACTATGGCGACACCTTC; V gene: TRBV11-2; D gene: NA; J gene: TRBJ1-2; clone size: NA